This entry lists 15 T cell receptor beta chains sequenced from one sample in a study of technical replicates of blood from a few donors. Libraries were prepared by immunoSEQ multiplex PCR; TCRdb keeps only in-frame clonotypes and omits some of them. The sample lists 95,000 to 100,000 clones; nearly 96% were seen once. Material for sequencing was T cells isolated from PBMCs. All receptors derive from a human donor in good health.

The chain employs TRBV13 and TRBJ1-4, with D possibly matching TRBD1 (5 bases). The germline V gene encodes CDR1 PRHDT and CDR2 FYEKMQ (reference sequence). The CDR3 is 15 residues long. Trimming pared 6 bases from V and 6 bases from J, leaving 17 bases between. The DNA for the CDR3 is TGTGCCAGCAGAGGGCCCGGGGGTGGGGATGAAAAACTGTTTTTT. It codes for CASRGPGGGDEKLFF.

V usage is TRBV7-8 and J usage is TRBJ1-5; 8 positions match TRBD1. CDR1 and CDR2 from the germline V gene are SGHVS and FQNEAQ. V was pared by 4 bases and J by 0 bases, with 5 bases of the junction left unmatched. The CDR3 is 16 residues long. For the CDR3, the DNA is TGTGCCAGCAGCTCAGGACAGGGATCTAGCAATCAGCCCCAGCATTTT. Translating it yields CASSSGQGSSNQPQHF. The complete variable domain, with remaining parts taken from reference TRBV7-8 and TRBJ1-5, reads GAGVSQSPRYKVAKRGQDVALRCDPISGHVSLFWYQQALGQGPEFLTYFQNEAQLDKSGLPSDRFFAERPEGSVSTLKIQRTQQEDSAVYLCASSSGQGSSNQPQHFGDGTRLSIL.

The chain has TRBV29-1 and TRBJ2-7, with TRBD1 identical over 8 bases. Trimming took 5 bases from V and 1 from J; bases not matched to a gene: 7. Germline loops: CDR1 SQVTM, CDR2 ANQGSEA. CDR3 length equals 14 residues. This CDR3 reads CSVRSDRGSYEQYF. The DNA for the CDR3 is TGCAGCGTTAGATCCGACAGGGGATCCTACGAGCAGTACTTC.

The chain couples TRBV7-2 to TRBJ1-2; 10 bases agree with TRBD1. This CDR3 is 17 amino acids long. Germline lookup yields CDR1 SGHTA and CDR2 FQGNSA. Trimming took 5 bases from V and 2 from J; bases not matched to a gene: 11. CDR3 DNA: TGTGCCAGCAGCAAAGGACAGGGGGGTTTCCCAAACTATGGCTACACCTTC. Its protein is CASSKGQGGFPNYGYTF. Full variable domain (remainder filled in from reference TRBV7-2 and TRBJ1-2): GAGVSQSPSNKVTEKGKDVELRCDPISGHTALYWYRQSLGQGLEFLIYFQGNSAPDKSGLPSDRFSAERTGGSVSTLTIQRTQQEDSAVYLCASSKGQGGFPNYGYTFGSGTRLTVV.

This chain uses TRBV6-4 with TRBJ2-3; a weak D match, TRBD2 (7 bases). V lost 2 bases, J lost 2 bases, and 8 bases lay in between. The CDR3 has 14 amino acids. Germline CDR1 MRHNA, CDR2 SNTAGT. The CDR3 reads CASSDGGATDTQYF. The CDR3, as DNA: TGTGCCAGCAGTGACGGGGGGGCCACAGATACGCAGTATTTT.

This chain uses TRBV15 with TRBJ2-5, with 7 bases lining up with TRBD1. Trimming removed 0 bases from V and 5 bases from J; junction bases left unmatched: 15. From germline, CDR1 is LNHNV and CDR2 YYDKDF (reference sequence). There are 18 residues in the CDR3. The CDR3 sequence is CATSRDGAGGQRMETQYF. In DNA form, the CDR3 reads TGTGCCACCAGCAGAGATGGGGCAGGGGGACAGCGGATGGAGACCCAGTACTTC.

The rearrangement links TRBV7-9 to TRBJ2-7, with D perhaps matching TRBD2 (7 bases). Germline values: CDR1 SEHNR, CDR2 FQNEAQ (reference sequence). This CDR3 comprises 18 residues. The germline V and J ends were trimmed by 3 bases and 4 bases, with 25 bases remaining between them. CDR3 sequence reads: CASSFVLGSGTIGYEQYF. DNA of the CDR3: TGTGCCAGCAGCTTCGTATTAGGGAGCGGGACAATCGGATACGAGCAGTACTTC. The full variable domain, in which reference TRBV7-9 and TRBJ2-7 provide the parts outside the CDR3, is DTGVSQNPRHKITKRGQNVTFRCDPISEHNRLYWYRQTLGQGPEFLTYFQNEAQLEKSRLLSDRFSAERPKGSFSTLEIQRTEQGDSAMYLCASSFVLGSGTIGYEQYFGPGTRLTVT.

The CDR3 protein is CASSLWRLGGELFF. In nucleotides, the CDR3 is TGTGCCAGCAGTTTATGGCGTCTAGGAGGGGAGCTGTTTTTT. The chain is built from TRBV28 and TRBJ2-2, with D uncertain. Between the trimmed V and J ends, which lost 0 bases and 8 bases, there was a span of 10 bases. This CDR3 is 14 amino acids long. CDR1 and CDR2 from the germline V gene are MDHEN and SYDVKM.

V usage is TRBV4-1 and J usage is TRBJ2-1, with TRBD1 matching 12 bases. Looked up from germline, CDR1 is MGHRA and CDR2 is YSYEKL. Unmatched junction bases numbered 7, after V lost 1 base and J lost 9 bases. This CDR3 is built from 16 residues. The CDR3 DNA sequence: TGCGCCAGCAGCCAAGGACACGGGACAGGGGGCACTGAGCAGTTCTTC. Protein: CASSQGHGTGGTEQFF.

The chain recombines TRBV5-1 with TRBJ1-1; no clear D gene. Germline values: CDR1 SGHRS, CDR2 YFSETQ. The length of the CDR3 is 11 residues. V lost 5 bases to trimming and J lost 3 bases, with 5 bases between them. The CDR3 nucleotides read TGCGCCAGCAGTACGGACACTGAAGCTTTCTTT. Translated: CASSTDTEAFF. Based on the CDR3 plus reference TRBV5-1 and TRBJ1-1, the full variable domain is KAGVTQTPRYLIKTRGQQVTLSCSPISGHRSVSWYQQTPGQGLQFLFEYFSETQRNKGNFPGRFSGRQFSNSRSEMNVSTLELGDSALYLCASSTDTEAFFGQGTRLTVV.

CDR3 residues: CASSPDSLAYGYTF. As DNA, the CDR3 is TGTGCCAGTAGCCCGGACAGCCTCGCCTATGGCTACACCTTC. This sequence joins TRBV19 and TRBJ1-2, with a tentative D call TRBD1 (6 bases). The CDR3 length is 14 residues. The germline V gene encodes CDR1 LNHDA and CDR2 SQIVND (reference sequence). V was clipped by 6 bases and J by 4 bases, with 15 bases between them.

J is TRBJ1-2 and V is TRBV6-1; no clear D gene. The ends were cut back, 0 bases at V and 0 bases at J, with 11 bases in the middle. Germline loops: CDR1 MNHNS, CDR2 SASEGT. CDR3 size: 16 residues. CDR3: CASSEAIAPTNYGYTF. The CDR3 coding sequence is TGTGCCAGCAGTGAAGCTATAGCTCCGACTAACTATGGCTACACCTTC.

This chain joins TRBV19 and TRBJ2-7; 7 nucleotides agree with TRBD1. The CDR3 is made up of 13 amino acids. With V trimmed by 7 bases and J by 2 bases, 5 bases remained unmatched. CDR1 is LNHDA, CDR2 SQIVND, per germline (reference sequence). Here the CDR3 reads CASMGDSAYEQYF. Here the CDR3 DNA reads TGTGCCAGTATGGGGGACAGCGCCTACGAGCAGTACTTC.

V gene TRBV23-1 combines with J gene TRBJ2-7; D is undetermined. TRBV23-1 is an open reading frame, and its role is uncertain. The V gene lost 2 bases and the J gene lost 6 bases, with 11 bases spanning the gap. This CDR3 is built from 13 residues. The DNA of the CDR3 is TGCGCCAGCAGTCAAGATGGTTACGGCGAGCAGTACTTC. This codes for CASSQDGYGEQYF.

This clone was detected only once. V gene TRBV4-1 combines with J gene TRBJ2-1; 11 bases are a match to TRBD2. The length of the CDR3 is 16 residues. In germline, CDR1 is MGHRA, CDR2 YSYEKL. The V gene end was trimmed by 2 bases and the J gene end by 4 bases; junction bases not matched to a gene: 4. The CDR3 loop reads CASSQLAGGDYNEQFF. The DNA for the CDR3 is TGCGCCAGCAGCCAATTAGCGGGGGGGGATTACAATGAGCAGTTCTTC.